Sequencing of this TCR beta chain was carried out in a study of OX40 agonist ivuxolimab in advanced cancers. Germline CDR1 reads SNHLY; CDR2 reads FYNNEI. With 4 bases removed from V and 5 bases from J, the gap between germline ends came to 14 bases. The CDR3 sequence is 14 residues long. The method was immunoSEQ multiplex PCR; TCRdb's version includes in-frame clones alone and lacks a portion of them. Counted here are about 48,000 clones, nearly 95% occurring once; the ten biggest clones make up approximately 6.8%. The sample consisted of CD4+ or CD8+ T cells sorted from blood, taken in a trial of the OX40 agonist ivuxolimab. The source is an adult with an advanced solid tumor such as melanoma, head and neck, liver or kidney cancer. J is TRBJ2-5 and V is TRBV2; D is possibly TRBD2 (6 bases). The CDR3 is CASSGSGSMETQYF. The CDR3 nucleotides read TGTGCCAGCAGTGGTAGCGGTTCAATGGAGACCCAGTACTTC.